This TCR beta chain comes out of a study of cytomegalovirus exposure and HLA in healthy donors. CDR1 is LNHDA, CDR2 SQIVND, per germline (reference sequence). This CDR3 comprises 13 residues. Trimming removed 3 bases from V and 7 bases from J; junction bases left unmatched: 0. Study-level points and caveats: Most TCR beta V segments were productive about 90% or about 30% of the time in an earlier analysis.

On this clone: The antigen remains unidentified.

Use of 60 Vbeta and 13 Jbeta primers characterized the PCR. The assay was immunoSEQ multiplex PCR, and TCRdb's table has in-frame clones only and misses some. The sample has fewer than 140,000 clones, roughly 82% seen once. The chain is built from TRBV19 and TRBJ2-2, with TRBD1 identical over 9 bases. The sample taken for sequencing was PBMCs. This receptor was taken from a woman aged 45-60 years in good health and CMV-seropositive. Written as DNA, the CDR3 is TGTGCCAGTAGTATGACAGGGGGCGGGGAGCTGTTTTTT. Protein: CASSMTGGGELFF.